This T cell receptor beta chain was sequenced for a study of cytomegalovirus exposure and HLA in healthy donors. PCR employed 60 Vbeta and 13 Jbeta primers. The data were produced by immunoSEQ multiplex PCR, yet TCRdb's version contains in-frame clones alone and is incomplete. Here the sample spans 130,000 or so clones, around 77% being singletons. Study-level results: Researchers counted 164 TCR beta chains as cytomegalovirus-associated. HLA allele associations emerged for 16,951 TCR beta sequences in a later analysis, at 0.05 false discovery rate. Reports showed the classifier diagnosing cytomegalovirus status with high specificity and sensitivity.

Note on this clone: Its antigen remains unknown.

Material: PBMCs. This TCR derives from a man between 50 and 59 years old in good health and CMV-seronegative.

The CDR3 DNA follows: TGTGCCAGCTCCCTTGGACAGAGCAATCAGCCCCAGCATTTT. Translation: CASSLGQSNQPQHF. V usage is TRBV18 and J usage is TRBJ1-5, with D possibly matching TRBD1 (6 bases). V lost 6 bases, J lost 1 base, and 10 bases lay in between. Germline CDR1 and CDR2: KGHSH and LQKENI. CDR3 length: 14 amino acids.